Listed below are T cell receptor beta chains from one sample, sequenced in a study of OX40 agonist ivuxolimab in advanced cancers. TCRdb keeps only in-frame clones here, not all; method: immunoSEQ multiplex PCR. The sample contains tens of thousands of clones, roughly nine tenths of which appear only once. The material was CD4+ or CD8+ T cells sorted from blood, obtained in a trial of the OX40 agonist ivuxolimab. The receptor source for this set is an adult with an advanced solid tumor such as melanoma, head and neck, liver or kidney cancer. The CDR3 runs from the conserved cysteine through the conserved F or W. The D gene is left open where the match is weak. Only some rows state a clone size, as once, few, many or a class for expanded clones.

CDR3 length: 14
V gene: TRBV7-2
D gene: TRBD1
clone size: NA
J gene: TRBJ1-4
CDR3 DNA: TGTGCCAGCAGTCCACAGGGGATCAATGAAAAACTGTTTTTT
CDR3 protein: CASSPQGINEKLFF

CDR3 length: 15
V gene: TRBV5-1
D gene: TRBD1
clone size: NA
J gene: TRBJ2-7
CDR3 DNA: TGCGCCAGCAGCTTGGGACAGGGGGTTTACTACGAGCAGTACTTC
CDR3 protein: CASSLGQGVYYEQYF

CDR3 length: 14
V gene: TRBV15
D gene: NA
clone size: NA
J gene: TRBJ2-5
CDR3 DNA: TGTGCCACCAGCAGAGTACGGGGAGGTGAGACCCAGTACTTC
CDR3 protein: CATSRVRGGETQYF

CDR3 length: 14
V gene: TRBV9
D gene: NA
clone size: NA
J gene: TRBJ1-6
CDR3 DNA: TGTGCCAGCAGCGTAAGACGGTCGAATTCACCCCTCCACTTT
CDR3 protein: CASSVRRSNSPLHF

CDR3 length: 13
V gene: TRBV2
D gene: NA
clone size: medium-sized
J gene: TRBJ1-1
CDR3 DNA: TGTGCCAGCAGTTACACAGAACAAGGGGAAGCTTTCTTT
CDR3 protein: CASSYTEQGEAFF

CDR3 length: 14
V gene: TRBV7-9
D gene: NA
clone size: few
J gene: TRBJ1-6
CDR3 DNA: TGTGCCAGCAGCTTAGCAGGGGGGAATTCACCCCTCCACTTT
CDR3 protein: CASSLAGGNSPLHF

CDR3 length: 15
V gene: TRBV5-5
D gene: NA
clone size: once
J gene: TRBJ1-1
CDR3 DNA: TGTGCCAGCAGCTCGGGCGGGGGCGACAACACTGAAGCTTTCTTT
CDR3 protein: CASSSGGGDNTEAFF

CDR3 length: 13
V gene: TRBV27
D gene: NA
clone size: NA
J gene: TRBJ2-7
CDR3 DNA: TGTGCCAGCAGTTTTACGTTGTCCTACGAGCAGTACTTC
CDR3 protein: CASSFTLSYEQYF

CDR3 length: 15
V gene: TRBV18
D gene: NA
clone size: NA
J gene: TRBJ1-5
CDR3 DNA: TGTGCCAGCTCACACACACGGGACACATATCAGCCCCAGCATTTT
CDR3 protein: CASSHTRDTYQPQHF

CDR3 length: 14
V gene: TRBV2
D gene: NA
clone size: once
J gene: TRBJ1-2
CDR3 DNA: TGTGCCAGCAGTGGGCAGGGATCTAACTATGGCTACACCTTC
CDR3 protein: CASSGQGSNYGYTF

CDR3 length: 15
V gene: TRBV6-6
D gene: TRBD2
clone size: NA
J gene: TRBJ2-7
CDR3 DNA: TGTGCCAGCAGTTACTCAGCTAGCGGGGCCTACGAGCAGTACTTC
CDR3 protein: CASSYSASGAYEQYF

CDR3 length: 14
V gene: TRBV21-1
D gene: NA
clone size: NA
J gene: TRBJ1-1
CDR3 DNA: TGTGCCAGCAGCAAAGGGGACTTGAACACTGAAGCTTTCTTT
CDR3 protein: CASSKGDLNTEAFF

CDR3 length: 16
V gene: TRBV5-1
D gene: TRBD1
clone size: NA
J gene: TRBJ2-1
CDR3 DNA: TGCGCCAGCAGCACGACAGGGGGCGCTTTGATAGGTGAGCAGTTCTTC
CDR3 protein: CASSTTGGALIGEQFF

CDR3 length: 14
V gene: TRBV5-5
D gene: NA
clone size: few
J gene: TRBJ2-7
CDR3 DNA: TGTGCCAGCAGCTTGGACCCTACTAGCAACGAGCAGTACTTC
CDR3 protein: CASSLDPTSNEQYF

CDR3 length: 14
V gene: TRBV27
D gene: NA
clone size: NA
J gene: TRBJ2-1
CDR3 DNA: TGTGCCAGCAGTTCCCGGGGATCCTACAATGAGCAGTTCTTC
CDR3 protein: CASSSRGSYNEQFF

CDR3 length: 17
V gene: TRBV5-1
D gene: NA
clone size: NA
J gene: TRBJ1-4
CDR3 DNA: TGCGCCAGCAGCTTGGCGGTGAGCGCAGGGGCCTCGGAAAAACTGTTTTTT
CDR3 protein: CASSLAVSAGASEKLFF

CDR3 length: 15
V gene: TRBV4-2
D gene: NA
clone size: few
J gene: TRBJ1-5
CDR3 DNA: TGTGCCAGCAGCCAAGATTTTGGGGGCGGTCAGCCCCAGCATTTT
CDR3 protein: CASSQDFGGGQPQHF